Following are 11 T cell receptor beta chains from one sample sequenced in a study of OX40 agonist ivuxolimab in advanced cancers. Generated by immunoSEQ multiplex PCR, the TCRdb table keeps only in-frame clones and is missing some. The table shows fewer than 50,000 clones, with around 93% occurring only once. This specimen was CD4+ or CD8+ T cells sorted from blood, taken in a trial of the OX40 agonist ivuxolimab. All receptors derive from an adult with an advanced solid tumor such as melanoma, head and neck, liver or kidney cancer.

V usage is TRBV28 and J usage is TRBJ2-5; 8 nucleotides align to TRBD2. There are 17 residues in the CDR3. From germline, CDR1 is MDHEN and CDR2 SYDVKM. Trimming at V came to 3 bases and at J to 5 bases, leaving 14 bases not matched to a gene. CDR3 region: CASSFNPAGVLKETQYF. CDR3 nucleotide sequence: TGTGCCAGCAGTTTCAATCCAGCGGGAGTCCTTAAGGAGACCCAGTACTTC.

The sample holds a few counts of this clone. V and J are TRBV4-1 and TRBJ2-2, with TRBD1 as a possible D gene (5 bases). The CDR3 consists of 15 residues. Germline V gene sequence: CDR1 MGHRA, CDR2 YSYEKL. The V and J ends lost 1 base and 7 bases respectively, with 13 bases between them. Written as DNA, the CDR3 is TGCGCCAGCAGCCAAGTACCCAGGGAAAACGGGGAGCTGTTTTTT. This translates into CASSQVPRENGELFF.

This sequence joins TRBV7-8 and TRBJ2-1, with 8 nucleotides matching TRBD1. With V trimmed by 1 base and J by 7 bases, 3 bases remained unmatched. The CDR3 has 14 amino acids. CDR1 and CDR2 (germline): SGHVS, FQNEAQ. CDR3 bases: TGTGCCAGCAGCTTAGGCCAGGGGGCGAATGAGCAGTTCTTC. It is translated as CASSLGQGANEQFF.

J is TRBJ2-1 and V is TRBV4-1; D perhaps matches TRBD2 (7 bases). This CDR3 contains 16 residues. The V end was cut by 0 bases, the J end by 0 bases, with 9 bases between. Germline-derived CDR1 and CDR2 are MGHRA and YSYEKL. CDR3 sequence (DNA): TGCGCCAGCAGCCAAGATAGGGGGGGCTCCTACAATGAGCAGTTCTTC. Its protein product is CASSQDRGGSYNEQFF.

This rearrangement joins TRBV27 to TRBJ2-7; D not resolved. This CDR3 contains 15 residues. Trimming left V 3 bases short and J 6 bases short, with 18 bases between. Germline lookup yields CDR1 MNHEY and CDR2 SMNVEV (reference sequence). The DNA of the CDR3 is TGTGCCAGCAGTTTCCGCCGCACCCCCTCGGGCGAGCAGTACTTC. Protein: CASSFRRTPSGEQYF.

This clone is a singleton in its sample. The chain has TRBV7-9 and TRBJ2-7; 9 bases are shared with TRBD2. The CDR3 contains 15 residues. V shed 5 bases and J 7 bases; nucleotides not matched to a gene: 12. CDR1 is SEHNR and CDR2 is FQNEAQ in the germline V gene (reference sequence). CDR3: CASSPPGAGGGEQYF. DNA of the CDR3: TGTGCCAGCAGCCCCCCGGGAGCGGGAGGTGGGGAGCAGTACTTC.

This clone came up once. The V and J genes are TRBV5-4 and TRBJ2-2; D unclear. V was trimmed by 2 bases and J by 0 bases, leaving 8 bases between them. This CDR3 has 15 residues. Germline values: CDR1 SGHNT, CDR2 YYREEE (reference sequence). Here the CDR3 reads CASSFYRANTGELFF. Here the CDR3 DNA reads TGTGCCAGCAGCTTTTATAGAGCGAACACCGGGGAGCTGTTTTTT.

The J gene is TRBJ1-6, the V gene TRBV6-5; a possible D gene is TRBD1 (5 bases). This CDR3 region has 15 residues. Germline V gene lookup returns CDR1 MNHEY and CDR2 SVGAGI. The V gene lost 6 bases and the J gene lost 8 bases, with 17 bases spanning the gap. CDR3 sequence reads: CASRFGTGLYSPLHF. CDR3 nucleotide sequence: TGTGCCAGCAGGTTTGGGACCGGACTCTATTCACCCCTCCACTTT.

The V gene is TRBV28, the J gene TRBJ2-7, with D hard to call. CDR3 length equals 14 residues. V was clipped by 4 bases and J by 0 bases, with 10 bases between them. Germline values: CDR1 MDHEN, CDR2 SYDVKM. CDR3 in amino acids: CASSSSVFSYEQYF. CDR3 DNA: TGTGCCAGCAGTTCAAGCGTCTTCTCCTACGAGCAGTACTTC.

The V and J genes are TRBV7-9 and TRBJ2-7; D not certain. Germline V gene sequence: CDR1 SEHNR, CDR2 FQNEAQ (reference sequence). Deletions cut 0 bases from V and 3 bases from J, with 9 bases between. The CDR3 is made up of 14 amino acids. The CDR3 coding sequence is TGTGCCAGCAGCTTAGCGACGGAACTCTACGAGCAGTACTTC. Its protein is CASSLATELYEQYF. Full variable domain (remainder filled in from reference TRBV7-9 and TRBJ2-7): DTGVSQNPRHKITKRGQNVTFRCDPISEHNRLYWYRQTLGQGPEFLTYFQNEAQLEKSRLLSDRFSAERPKGSFSTLEIQRTEQGDSAMYLCASSLATELYEQYFGPGTRLTVT.

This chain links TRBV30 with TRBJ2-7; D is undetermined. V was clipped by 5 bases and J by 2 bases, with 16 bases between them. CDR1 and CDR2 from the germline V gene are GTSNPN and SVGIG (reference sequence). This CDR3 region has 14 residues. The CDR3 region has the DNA TGTGCCTGGGCCATTCTAAAGGAGACCTACGAGCAGTACTTC. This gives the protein CAWAILKETYEQYF.